These T cell receptor beta chains were read from a single sample in a study of OX40 agonist ivuxolimab in advanced cancers. Libraries were prepared by immunoSEQ multiplex PCR; TCRdb keeps only in-frame clonotypes and omits some of them. The sample records about 62,000 clones, 70% to 85% being singletons. Sequenced here: CD4+ or CD8+ T cells sorted from blood, sampled in a trial of the OX40 agonist ivuxolimab. Receptors were obtained from an adult with an advanced solid tumor such as melanoma, head and neck, liver or kidney cancer. The CDR3 runs from the conserved cysteine through the conserved F or W. A D gene is named only where the DNA matches it firmly. The size entry is marked missing in some rows and otherwise reads once, few, many or a size class.

v_gene	j_gene	d_gene	abundance	CDR3aa	CDR3nt
TRBV5-4	TRBJ2-7	TRBD2	.	CASSSQRGFDEQYF	TGTGCCAGCAGCTCCCAGCGGGGGTTCGACGAGCAGTACTTC
TRBV7-9	TRBJ2-5	.	.	CASSRAASTETQYF	TGTGCCAGCAGCCGGGCGGCTAGTACGGAGACCCAGTACTTC
TRBV7-2	TRBJ1-4	.	.	CASSLGGRVTNEKLFF	TGTGCCAGCAGCTTAGGGGGGCGGGTAACTAATGAAAAACTGTTTTTT
TRBV7-2	TRBJ2-3	.	.	CASSFFPTDTQYF	TGTGCCAGCAGCTTTTTTCCCACAGATACGCAGTATTTT
TRBV5-6	TRBJ2-7	.	.	CASRERITETYEQYF	TGTGCCAGCAGGGAACGTATCACGGAAACCTACGAGCAGTACTTC
TRBV28	TRBJ1-6	.	.	CASRGGGNSPLHF	TGTGCCAGCAGAGGGGGTGGGAATTCACCCCTCCACTTT
TRBV25-1	TRBJ1-5	TRBD1	.	CASSGSDREGQPQHF	TGTGCCAGCAGTGGGTCGGACAGGGAAGGTCAGCCCCAGCATTTT
TRBV2	TRBJ1-4	TRBD1	once	CASKRQGNGEKLFF	TGTGCCAGCAAAAGACAGGGAAATGGTGAAAAACTGTTTTTT
TRBV6-4	TRBJ1-1	.	.	CASSDSLGARFF	TGTGCCAGCAGTGACTCGCTAGGAGCTCGGTTCTTT
TRBV28	TRBJ1-4	.	.	CASSSPTHRVEFEKLFF	TGTGCCAGCAGTTCGCCCACCCACAGGGTCGAGTTTGAAAAACTGTTTTTT
TRBV6-1	TRBJ1-2	.	.	CASKANYGYTF	TGTGCCAGCAAAGCTAACTATGGCTACACCTTC
TRBV18	TRBJ1-6	TRBD1	.	CASSPTPTGVSPLHF	TGTGCCAGCTCACCGACCCCGACAGGGGTTTCACCCCTCCACTTT
TRBV7-2	TRBJ2-3	.	.	CASSLRQKDTQYF	TGTGCCAGCAGCTTACGGCAGAAAGATACGCAGTATTTT
TRBV7-2	TRBJ1-2	.	few	CASSSLRVGYTF	TGTGCCAGCAGCTCCCTTAGGGTTGGCTACACCTTC
TRBV9	TRBJ2-3	.	.	CASSVRGEGDTQYF	TGTGCCAGCAGCGTTAGGGGGGAAGGGGATACGCAGTATTTT
TRBV5-1	TRBJ1-3	.	.	CASSRGGNTIYF	TGCGCCAGCAGCCGTGGGGGAAACACCATATATTTT
TRBV7-6	TRBJ2-2	TRBD1	.	CASSPGTGGRTGELFF	TGTGCCAGCAGCCCCGGGACAGGGGGAAGGACCGGGGAGCTGTTTTTT
TRBV5-1	TRBJ2-3	.	.	CASSSMRGVTDTQYF	TGCGCCAGCAGCTCAATGCGGGGAGTGACAGATACGCAGTATTTT
TRBV5-1	TRBJ2-1	TRBD2	few	CASSRTLAEYNMEQFF	TGCGCCAGCAGCAGAACCCTAGCGGAATACAATATGGAGCAGTTCTTC
TRBV6-4	TRBJ1-6	.	.	CASSEELSNSPLHF	TGTGCCAGCAGTGAGGAGTTATCAAATTCACCCCTCCACTTT
TRBV5-1	TRBJ2-3	TRBD2	.	CASSPSGLAGTSTDTQYF	TGCGCCAGCAGCCCCTCTGGGCTAGCGGGGACTAGCACAGATACGCAGTATTTT
TRBV28	TRBJ1-6	.	.	CASNPTQATYNSPLHF	TGTGCCAGCAACCCAACACAGGCGACTTATAATTCACCCCTCCACTTT
TRBV11-2	TRBJ2-7	.	once	CASSLDLGRSYEQYF	TGTGCCAGCAGCTTAGATCTGGGCAGATCCTACGAGCAGTACTTC
TRBV6-5	TRBJ1-2	.	.	CASRKDPSDYGYTF	TGTGCCAGCAGAAAGGACCCTTCCGACTATGGCTACACCTTC
TRBV28	TRBJ2-3	TRBD2	.	CASSLVGETAGGSTDTQYF	TGTGCCAGCAGTTTAGTCGGAGAGACAGCGGGGGGAAGCACAGATACGCAGTATTTT
TRBV7-8	TRBJ1-5	.	.	CASSPSRRTNQPQHF	TGTGCCAGCAGCCCCTCAAGGCGGACCAATCAGCCCCAGCATTTT
TRBV29-1	TRBJ1-2	.	.	CSVGTDNLGYTF	TGCAGCGTTGGTACAGACAACCTAGGCTACACCTTC
TRBV4-1	TRBJ2-6	TRBD2	.	CASSLTGTSGSGANVLTF	TGCGCCAGCAGCCTGACCGGGACTAGCGGCTCTGGGGCCAACGTCCTGACTTTC
TRBV18	TRBJ1-4	TRBD1	.	CASSGQVINEKLFF	TGTGCCAGCTCCGGACAGGTTATTAATGAAAAACTGTTTTTT
TRBV6-5	TRBJ1-2	.	.	CASSYGQSDGYTF	TGTGCCAGCAGTTACGGACAGAGCGATGGCTACACCTTC
TRBV5-1	TRBJ2-5	.	once	CASSPGTPLGETQYF	TGCGCCAGCAGCCCCGGGACTCCTCTTGGGGAGACCCAGTACTTC
TRBV7-2	TRBJ1-1	.	.	CASSLPVNSEAFF	TGTGCCAGCAGCCTTCCGGTTAACTCTGAAGCTTTCTTT
TRBV19	TRBJ1-2	.	.	CASSITGTYGYTF	TGTGCCAGTAGTATCACGGGTACCTATGGCTACACCTTC
TRBV7-2	TRBJ2-7	.	.	CASSLTAGSIYEQYF	TGTGCCAGCAGCTTAACGGCAGGTTCAATCTACGAGCAGTACTTC
TRBV5-1	TRBJ1-5	.	few	CASSLLGASNQPQHF	TGCGCCAGCAGCCTCCTGGGGGCGTCCAATCAGCCCCAGCATTTT
TRBV28	TRBJ1-4	.	.	CASSGDIVGSTTNEKLFF	TGTGCCAGCAGTGGAGACATCGTGGGAAGTACGACTAATGAAAAACTGTTTTTT
TRBV15	TRBJ1-2	TRBD1	.	CATSREAGGRDGYTF	TGTGCCACCAGCAGAGAGGCAGGGGGCCGTGATGGCTACACCTTC
TRBV28	TRBJ2-6	.	.	CASSLDLSGANVLTF	TGTGCCAGCAGTTTAGATCTATCTGGGGCCAACGTCCTGACTTTC
TRBV11-2	TRBJ2-2	TRBD2	.	CASRRTSGGINTGELFF	TGTGCCAGCAGACGGACTAGCGGGGGGATTAACACCGGGGAGCTGTTTTTT
TRBV28	TRBJ1-3	TRBD1	few	CASSGSGGGNTIYF	TGTGCCAGCAGTGGGTCAGGGGGCGGAAACACCATATATTTT
TRBV18	TRBJ1-4	.	.	CASSPRGGTNEKLFF	TGTGCCAGCTCACCCCGCGGGGGGACCAATGAAAAACTGTTTTTT
TRBV4-1	TRBJ2-3	.	once	CASSQDPARGDTQYF	TGCGCCAGCAGCCAAGATCCCGCCAGAGGAGATACGCAGTATTTT
TRBV5-6	TRBJ1-5	.	.	CASSLQGPNNQPQHF	TGTGCCAGCAGCTTGCAAGGGCCGAACAATCAGCCCCAGCATTTT
TRBV7-3	TRBJ2-3	.	once	CASSPLRGDTQYF	TGTGCCAGCAGCCCTCTACGGGGAGATACGCAGTATTTT
TRBV19	TRBJ2-7	.	.	CASRAEGTYEQYF	TGTGCCAGTAGGGCCGAAGGGACCTACGAGCAGTACTTC
TRBV7-2	TRBJ2-1	.	.	CASSLFPGKTSNEQFF	TGTGCCAGCAGCTTATTCCCAGGAAAGACAAGCAATGAGCAGTTCTTC
TRBV7-9	TRBJ1-1	.	few	CASSPDSMNTEAFF	TGTGCCAGCAGCCCGGACAGCATGAACACTGAAGCTTTCTTT
TRBV19	TRBJ1-3	.	.	CASSPPWDFGNTIYF	TGTGCCAGTAGTCCTCCTTGGGACTTTGGAAACACCATATATTTT
TRBV2	TRBJ1-3	.	.	CASSDGWGAGNTIYF	TGTGCCAGCAGTGATGGTTGGGGCGCTGGAAACACCATATATTTT
TRBV7-9	TRBJ1-2	.	.	CASSPTGFGYIF	TGTGCCAGCAGCCCAACAGGGTTTGGCTACATCTTC
TRBV7-2	TRBJ2-7	TRBD1	.	CASSQGTDYYSYEQYF	TGTGCCAGCAGTCAAGGGACAGACTACTACTCCTACGAGCAGTACTTC
TRBV2	TRBJ2-7	.	.	CASPPPGSPLGEQYF	TGTGCCAGCCCTCCCCCTGGATCACCACTGGGAGAGCAGTACTTC
TRBV5-5	TRBJ1-2	TRBD1	.	CASSRGQEARGYTF	TGTGCCAGCAGCCGTGGACAGGAGGCGAGAGGCTACACCTTC
TRBV7-9	TRBJ1-4	.	.	CASSFGVATNEKLFF	TGTGCCAGCAGCTTCGGAGTTGCAACTAATGAAAAACTGTTTTTT